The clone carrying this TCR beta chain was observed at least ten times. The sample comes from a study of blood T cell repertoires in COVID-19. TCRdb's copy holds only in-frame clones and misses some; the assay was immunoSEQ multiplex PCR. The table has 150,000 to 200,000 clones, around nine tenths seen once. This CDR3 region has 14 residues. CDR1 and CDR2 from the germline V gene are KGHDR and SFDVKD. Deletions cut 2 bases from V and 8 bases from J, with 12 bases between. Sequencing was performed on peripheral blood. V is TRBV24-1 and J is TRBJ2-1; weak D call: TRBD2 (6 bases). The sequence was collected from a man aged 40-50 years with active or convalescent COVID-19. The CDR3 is CATSDYSGGDEQFF. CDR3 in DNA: TGTGCCACCAGTGATTATAGCGGAGGGGATGAGCAGTTCTTC.